The 25 T cell receptor beta chains listed next were all sequenced from one sample in a study of shared clonotypes between healthy human individuals (TCRdb year 2020). Library creation used the immunoSEQ multiplex PCR assay. The immuneACCESS repertoire file appears here via TCRdb, limited to in-frame rearrangements. These files lack a portion of the clones; in checked studies, under half of the deficit traces to unresolved V genes, and the cause of the others is not known. This sample comprises 2,500,000 or so clones, 93% of them detected only once. In total, the top ten clones hold 0.35% to 0.45% of the sample. The sample taken for sequencing was naive CD4+ T cells from PBMCs. According to the study, the label for this sample's cell subset or site signals: CD45RA+ positively selected. The receptors come from a man in his late teens or twenties in good health. Some clones in this sample may be carry-over from other donors' samples.

This chain joins TRBV28 and TRBJ1-5, with a tentative D call TRBD1 (6 bases). The CDR3 length is 15 residues. V was pared by 3 bases and J by 4 bases, with 13 bases between. Germline CDR1 MDHEN, CDR2 SYDVKM. CDR3 in amino acids: CASSLVRRGNQPQHF. CDR3 nucleotide sequence: TGTGCCAGCAGTTTGGTAAGGAGGGGGAATCAGCCCCAGCATTTT.

The chain recombines TRBV7-2 with TRBJ2-3; maybe TRBD2 (5 bases). V dropped 5 bases and J dropped 6 bases, with 12 bases sitting between them. Germline V lookup: CDR1 SGHTA, CDR2 FQGNSA. The CDR3 spans 13 residues. The CDR3 DNA sequence: TGTGCCAGCAGCGCGGACGGGGTGGATACGCAGTATTTT. It specifies CASSADGVDTQYF.

This rearrangement joins TRBV11-2 to TRBJ1-1, with 10 positions matching TRBD1. From germline, CDR1 is SGHAT and CDR2 FQNNGV. The CDR3 contains 17 residues. V shed 6 bases and J 3 bases; nucleotides not matched to a gene: 13. CDR3 loop: CASRRRQGANQDTEAFF. The CDR3 DNA follows: TGTGCCAGCAGAAGAAGACAGGGGGCAAATCAGGACACTGAAGCTTTCTTT.

A word on this clone: In the same sample, other DNA sequences code for this CDR3. This chain uses TRBV18 with TRBJ2-5, with D tentatively TRBD2 (7 bases). Germline lookup yields CDR1 KGHSH and CDR2 LQKENI. The CDR3 loop spans 15 amino acids. V shed 0 bases and J shed 1 base, with 9 bases lying between them. Here the CDR3 reads CASSPPGGGQETQYF. CDR3 DNA sequence: TGTGCCAGCTCACCACCAGGGGGGGGCCAAGAGACCCAGTACTTC.

V and J are TRBV18 and TRBJ2-7; 9 nucleotides line up with TRBD2. With V trimmed by 6 bases and J by 2 bases, 11 bases remained unmatched. The CDR3 has 16 residues. Germline loops: CDR1 KGHSH, CDR2 LQKENI. The CDR3 DNA is TGTGCCAGCTCCTTCCTAGCGGGACTTACGACCTACGAGCAGTACTTC. Protein: CASSFLAGLTTYEQYF. The entire variable domain, with the rest obtained from reference TRBV18 and TRBJ2-7, is as follows: NAGVMQNPRHLVRRRGQEARLRCSPMKGHSHVYWYRQLPEEGLKFMVYLQKENIIDESGMPKERFSAEFPKEGPSILRIQQVVRGDSAAYFCASSFLAGLTTYEQYFGPGTRLTVT.

The genes are TRBV28 and TRBJ2-7; 8 positions match TRBD1. Germline V lookup: CDR1 MDHEN, CDR2 SYDVKM. The CDR3 is 16 residues long. Trimming at V came to 3 bases and at J to 0 bases, leaving 7 bases not matched to a gene. CDR3 residues: CASSFEDRDPSYEQYF. CDR3 nucleotide sequence: TGTGCCAGCAGTTTTGAGGACAGGGACCCCTCCTACGAGCAGTACTTC.

The gene calls are TRBV18 and TRBJ2-2, with D unresolved. CDR1 KGHSH and CDR2 LQKENI come from the germline V gene. Trimming left V 4 bases short and J 0 bases short, with 6 bases between. This CDR3 spans 14 amino acids. CDR3 nucleotides: TGTGCCAGCTCACGGAGAGCGAACACCGGGGAGCTGTTTTTT. Its protein is CASSRRANTGELFF. Filled out from reference TRBV18 and TRBJ2-2, the complete variable domain reads NAGVMQNPRHLVRRRGQEARLRCSPMKGHSHVYWYRQLPEEGLKFMVYLQKENIIDESGMPKERFSAEFPKEGPSILRIQQVVRGDSAAYFCASSRRANTGELFFGEGSRLTVL.

The chain joins TRBV28 to TRBJ2-3; 10 nucleotides agree with TRBD1. The V segment lost 4 bases and the J segment 1 base; nucleotides outside the gene matches: 5. Germline V gene data show CDR1 as MDHEN and CDR2 as SYDVKM. This CDR3 has 16 amino acids. DNA of the CDR3: TGTGCCAGCAGTTCCCGGGACAGGGGCGGCACAGATACGCAGTATTTT. Translated: CASSSRDRGGTDTQYF.

This chain links TRBV9 with TRBJ2-5, with D maybe TRBD1 (5 bases). CDR1 and CDR2 from the germline V gene are SGDLS and YYNGEE. V was shortened by 0 bases and J by 4 bases, with 13 bases between the two germline ends. The CDR3 length is 15 residues. The CDR3 here is CASSVATGWGETQYF. For the CDR3, the DNA is TGTGCCAGCAGCGTAGCTACAGGATGGGGAGAGACCCAGTACTTC.

The chain employs TRBV10-3 and TRBJ2-1; the D gene is possibly TRBD1 (6 bases). The CDR3 spans 16 residues. V shed 4 bases and J shed 0 bases, with 13 bases lying between them. Germline values: CDR1 ENHRY, CDR2 SYGVKD. CDR3 in DNA: TGTGCCATCAGTGGCGGACAGCTGAGCTCCTACAATGAGCAGTTCTTC. It translates to CAISGGQLSSYNEQFF.

This sequence joins TRBV19 and TRBJ2-5; D is perhaps TRBD2 (6 bases). V was cut by 3 bases and J by 2 bases, with 13 bases left in between. Germline CDR1 reads LNHDA; CDR2 reads SQIVND (reference sequence). This CDR3 contains 15 residues. This CDR3 reads CASSIWREQQETQYF. DNA for the CDR3: TGTGCCAGTAGTATTTGGCGGGAACAGCAAGAGACCCAGTACTTC. Full variable domain (rest looked up from reference TRBV19 and TRBJ2-5): DGGITQSPKYLFRKEGQNVTLSCEQNLNHDAMYWYRQDPGQGLRLIYYSQIVNDFQKGDIAEGYSVSREKKESFPLTVTSAQKNPTAFYLCASSIWREQQETQYFGPGTRLLVL.

In DNA, the CDR3 is TGCGCCAGCAGTCAAGATAGGACAGCGAATAGCAATCAGCCCCAGCATTTT. Translated, it gives CASSQDRTANSNQPQHF. The chain combines TRBV23-1 with TRBJ1-5; TRBD1 might be the D (6 bases). TRBV23-1 is filed as an ORF, its function uncertain. The CDR3 extends over 17 amino acids. Trimming took off 2 bases at V and 0 bases at J, with 14 bases between the two ends.

The rearrangement joins TRBV5-6 to TRBJ1-6, with 8 bases fitting TRBD1. Germline CDR1 reads SGHDT; CDR2 reads YYEEEE. The CDR3 is 16 residues long. J lost 5 bases, V lost 4 bases, and 8 bases had no gene match. DNA for the CDR3: TGTGCCAGCAGCGTTGACAGGGGAAGGGATAATTCACCCCTCCACTTT. This codes for CASSVDRGRDNSPLHF.

Worth noting for this clone: This same CDR3 is encoded by further DNA sequences in the sample. The chain carries TRBV7-3 and TRBJ2-3; possibly TRBD1 for D (5 bases). V was shortened by 3 bases and J by 2 bases, with 9 bases between the two germline ends. This CDR3 comprises 14 residues. Germline V gene data show CDR1 as SGHTA and CDR2 as FQGTGA. The CDR3 spells CASSLQGPTDTQYF. The CDR3 DNA is TGTGCCAGCAGCTTGCAGGGTCCCACAGATACGCAGTATTTT.

The V and J genes are TRBV19 and TRBJ1-4; unclear D gene. The germline V gene has CDR1 LNHDA and CDR2 SQIVND (reference sequence). Trimming cost V 10 bases and J 7 bases, with 22 bases left between them. The CDR3 covers 15 residues. The CDR3 loop is CATSLPGPPGEKLFF. In DNA, the CDR3 is TGTGCCACCAGCCTTCCGGGCCCTCCTGGTGAAAAACTGTTTTTT. The full variable domain, completed using reference TRBV19 and TRBJ1-4, is DGGITQSPKYLFRKEGQNVTLSCEQNLNHDAMYWYRQDPGQGLRLIYYSQIVNDFQKGDIAEGYSVSREKKESFPLTVTSAQKNPTAFYLCATSLPGPPGEKLFFGSGTQLSVL.

This chain links TRBV11-2 with TRBJ2-3; tentatively, D is TRBD1 (5 bases). Germline CDR1 SGHAT, CDR2 FQNNGV. V lost 0 bases to trimming and J lost 5 bases, with 9 bases between them. This CDR3 spans 14 amino acids. The CDR3 protein is CASSLEQAVDTQYF. In DNA, the CDR3 is TGTGCCAGCAGCTTAGAACAGGCGGTAGATACGCAGTATTTT.

The chain couples TRBV11-2 to TRBJ2-7, with D unresolved. Germline values: CDR1 SGHAT, CDR2 FQNNGV. The CDR3 loop spans 14 amino acids. V dropped 2 bases and J dropped 0 bases, with 8 bases sitting between them. The CDR3 sequence: CASSLRGTSYEQYF. CDR3 sequence (DNA): TGTGCCAGCAGCTTACGCGGTACCTCCTACGAGCAGTACTTC.

The chain employs TRBV2 and TRBJ2-5; TRBD1 matches at 7 bases. The CDR3 is made up of 13 amino acids. Germline V gene sequence: CDR1 SNHLY, CDR2 FYNNEI. Germline trimming cut 5 bases from V and 2 bases from J; bases unmatched to any gene: 2. CDR3 sequence: CASSTTGQETQYF. CDR3 DNA: TGTGCCAGCAGTACGACAGGGCAAGAGACCCAGTACTTC.

The rearrangement links TRBV14 to TRBJ2-1; D is uncertain. This CDR3 has 17 residues. Germline CDR1 and CDR2: SGHDN and FVKESK. V was shortened by 2 bases and J by 2 bases, with 16 bases between the two germline ends. This CDR3 reads CASSQLHSGGTYNEQFF. The CDR3, as DNA: TGTGCCAGCAGCCAACTGCACTCTGGCGGCACCTACAATGAGCAGTTCTTC.

This chain links TRBV7-3 with TRBJ2-3, with a weak D call TRBD2 (6 bases). V was cut by 3 bases and J by 2 bases, with 9 bases left in between. Germline values: CDR1 SGHTA, CDR2 FQGTGA. The CDR3 has 14 residues. CDR3 DNA sequence: TGTGCCAGCAGCTTTGGGGGGACCACAGATACGCAGTATTTT. Translated, it gives CASSFGGTTDTQYF.

Turning to this clone: Other DNA sequences in the same sample also yield this CDR3. The gene calls are TRBV4-3 and TRBJ2-5, with a possible D match to TRBD2 (6 bases). V lost 0 bases and J lost 5, with 7 bases in between. Looked up from germline, CDR1 is LGHNA and CDR2 is YSLEER. There are 13 residues in the CDR3. The CDR3 bases are TGCGCCAGCAGCCAAGATCGGGGGGAGACCCAGTACTTC. This encodes CASSQDRGETQYF.

The chain uses TRBV29-1 and TRBJ2-3; 14 bases agree with TRBD2. The CDR3 runs to 17 residues. Germline assignment: CDR1 SQVTM and CDR2 ANQGSEA. The trim removed 5 bases at V and 0 bases at J, leaving 7 bases unmatched. The CDR3 region is CSVLGLAGEGSTDTQYF. CDR3 DNA sequence: TGCAGCGTTTTGGGACTAGCGGGAGAGGGAAGCACAGATACGCAGTATTTT.

The J gene is TRBJ2-6, the V gene TRBV30; 7 bases agree with TRBD1. This CDR3 spans 16 amino acids. CDR1 and CDR2 from the germline V gene are GTSNPN and SVGIG (reference sequence). V shed 6 bases and J 0 bases; nucleotides not matched to a gene: 8. CDR3 loop: CACHRGQVSGANVLTF. The CDR3 DNA reads TGTGCCTGTCATAGGGGGCAGGTCTCTGGGGCCAACGTCCTGACTTTC.

The V gene is TRBV4-2, the J gene TRBJ2-2; 11 bases match TRBD2. The CDR3 spans 16 residues. Germline lookup yields CDR1 LGHNA and CDR2 YNFKEQ. Trimming at V came to 5 bases and at J to 6 bases, leaving 8 bases not matched to a gene. CDR3 sequence reads: CASSSLLAGGPGELFF. The CDR3 DNA is TGTGCCAGCAGCTCTCTCCTAGCGGGAGGTCCCGGGGAGCTGTTTTTT.

The chain combines TRBV5-4 with TRBJ2-3; the match to TRBD2 covers 11 bases. J lost 6 bases, V lost 3 bases, and 6 bases had no gene match. The CDR3 contains 15 residues. CDR1 and CDR2 (germline): SGHNT, YYREEE (reference sequence). CDR3 loop: CASSSTSGSGDTQYF. The CDR3, as DNA: TGTGCCAGCAGCTCCACTAGCGGGAGTGGCGATACGCAGTATTTT.